Listed here are 26 T cell receptor beta chains from one sample, sequenced in a study of response to subunit inactivated influenza vaccine. TCRdb re-analysed the RT-PCR reads in MiXCR, keeping a single row per CDR3 protein. Here the sample spans more than 600,000 distinct CDR3 sequences, around a sixth being singletons. The sequencing here drew on PBMCs from blood, taken 5 days after vaccination. The receptors here all came from a man between 45 and 60 years old who received an inactivated influenza vaccine.

CDR3 nucleotide sequence: TGCAGTGCTAGACGCCCCGGGACTAGACAAGAGACCCAGTACTTC. The encoded protein is CSARRPGTRQETQYF. The chain recombines TRBV20-1 with TRBJ2-5; 8 positions match TRBD2. The CDR3 runs 15 residues. The germline V gene encodes CDR1 DFQATT and CDR2 SNEGSKA (reference sequence). The trim removed 2 bases at V and 2 bases at J, leaving 7 bases unmatched.

The CDR3 region has the DNA TGTGCCACCTTCGGCGAGGGCGTCAATGAGCAGTTCTTC. As protein: CATFGEGVNEQFF. The V and J genes are TRBV10-3 and TRBJ2-1; possible D gene TRBD2, 5 bases. The CDR3 loop spans 13 amino acids. Germline V gene sequence: CDR1 ENHRY, CDR2 SYGVKD. V gave up 10 bases and J gave up 6 bases, with 16 bases separating them.

V gene TRBV6-1 combines with J gene TRBJ1-1, with D hard to call. The germline V gene encodes CDR1 MNHNS and CDR2 SASEGT. V was cut by 1 base and J by 4 bases, with 7 bases left in between. This CDR3 region has 13 residues. Here the CDR3 reads CASSEVRPTEAFF. The CDR3 region has the DNA TGTGCCAGCAGTGAAGTGCGACCCACTGAAGCTTTCTTT.

The sample holds a few counts of this clonotype. V and J are TRBV4-3 and TRBJ1-4; tentatively, D is TRBD1 (5 bases). Trimming shortened V by 0 bases and J by 8 bases, and 19 bases separated the two germline ends. CDR3 length equals 17 residues. Per germline, CDR1 LGHNA and CDR2 YSLEER. CDR3 nucleotides: TGCGCCAGCAGCCAAGATCTGGGGCAGGGAGAATGGGAAAAACTGTTTTTT. It is translated as CASSQDLGQGEWEKLFF.

This rearrangement joins TRBV10-3 to TRBJ2-5; D may be TRBD1 (6 bases). The CDR3 runs 14 residues. CDR1 and CDR2 (germline): ENHRY, SYGVKD. The germline V and J ends were trimmed by 10 bases and 3 bases, with 18 bases remaining between them. The chain's CDR3 is CATHPTTGEETQYF. CDR3 coding DNA: TGTGCCACCCACCCGACGACAGGAGAAGAGACCCAGTACTTC.

The chain couples TRBV20-1 to TRBJ2-4; 8 bases fit TRBD1. The V gene's germline CDR1 is DFQATT and CDR2 SNEGSKA (reference sequence). The CDR3 runs to 16 residues. V gave up 3 bases and J gave up 1 base; unmatched junction bases: 8. The DNA for the CDR3 is TGCAGTGCTAGGCCAGGGGGCAGTAAGGCCAAAAACATTCAGTACTTC. It is translated as CSARPGGSKAKNIQYF.

This clonotype was recorded at least ten times. This sequence joins TRBV20-1 and TRBJ1-1, with D unclear. The CDR3 runs 13 residues. CDR1 is DFQATT and CDR2 is SNEGSKA in the germline V gene (reference sequence). V lost 0 bases and J 1 base, leaving 6 bases between the germline ends. This CDR3 is CSARERENTEAFF. In DNA form, the CDR3 reads TGCAGTGCTAGAGAGCGAGAGAACACTGAAGCTTTCTTT.

This clonotype was seen at least ten times. This rearrangement joins TRBV3-1 to TRBJ2-7, with D perhaps TRBD2 (5 bases). V gave up 4 bases and J gave up 4 bases, with 17 bases separating them. This CDR3 comprises 15 residues. Per germline, CDR1 LGHDT and CDR2 YNNKEL (reference sequence). As DNA, the CDR3 is TGTGCCAGCAGCCCCTGGGCCCAGGAGGATTACGAGCAGTACTTC. This codes for CASSPWAQEDYEQYF.

This clonotype was found a few times. This chain connects TRBV20-1 to TRBJ2-2; 8 bases fit TRBD2. The CDR3 is 15 amino acids. The V gene's germline CDR1 is DFQATT and CDR2 SNEGSKA (reference sequence). Trimming took 0 bases from V and 4 from J; bases not matched to a gene: 4. CDR3 sequence: CSARDRLASTGELFF. As DNA, the CDR3 is TGCAGTGCTAGAGACCGACTAGCGAGCACCGGGGAGCTGTTTTTT.

This clonotype was recorded at least ten times. J is TRBJ1-4 and V is TRBV20-1; 8 bases align to TRBD1. With V trimmed by 6 bases and J by 4 bases, 7 bases remained unmatched. The CDR3 covers 14 residues. CDR1 and CDR2 from the germline V gene are DFQATT and SNEGSKA (reference sequence). CDR3 sequence reads: CSARTDRVNEKLFF. Written as DNA, the CDR3 is TGCAGTGCCCGGACGGACAGGGTTAATGAAAAACTGTTTTTT.

V usage is TRBV6-2 or TRBV6-3 and J usage is TRBJ2-5; the D is unclear. The CDR3 length is 17 residues. V lost 6 bases and J 1 base, leaving 21 bases between the germline ends. Germline-derived CDR1 and CDR2 are MNHEY and SVGEGT. The CDR3 sequence is CASSPGDRAGAQETQYF. The CDR3 region has the DNA TGTGCCAGCAGCCCTGGGGATAGGGCCGGAGCCCAAGAGACCCAGTACTTC.

This chain joins TRBV29-1 and TRBJ2-2, with D perhaps TRBD1 (6 bases). Germline V gives CDR1 SQVTM, CDR2 ANQGSEA. This CDR3 region has 16 residues. The V and J ends lost 0 bases and 0 bases respectively, with 11 bases between them. This CDR3 reads CSVEDRGHANTGELFF. CDR3 coding DNA: TGCAGCGTTGAAGATCGGGGACACGCGAACACCGGGGAGCTGTTTTTT.

The genes are TRBV6-2 or TRBV6-3 and TRBJ2-1; 8 bases are shared with TRBD2. The CDR3 sequence is 15 residues long. Germline V CDR1 and CDR2: MNHEY, SVGEGT. Trimming cost V 5 bases and J 7 bases; bases outside gene matches: 10. CDR3 DNA sequence: TGTGCCAGCAGTCCCGCCGGGGGGGGCTATAATGAGCAGTTCTTC. It encodes CASSPAGGGYNEQFF.

The gene calls are TRBV6-2 or TRBV6-3 and TRBJ2-1; TRBD2 aligns across 12 bases. The germline CDR1 and CDR2 sequences are MNHEY and SVGEGT. This CDR3 has 14 amino acids. J was trimmed by 6 bases and V by 7 bases; bases with no gene match: 4. CDR3 region: CASTQLAGGNEQFF. Written as DNA, the CDR3 is TGTGCCAGCACCCAACTAGCGGGAGGCAATGAGCAGTTCTTC.

This clonotype has a count of ten or more. The rearrangement joins TRBV5-1 to TRBJ2-7, with a tentative D call TRBD2 (6 bases). This CDR3 is built from 12 residues. Germline V gives CDR1 SGHRS, CDR2 YFSETQ. The V gene lost 4 bases and the J gene lost 6 bases, with 11 bases spanning the gap. CDR3 loop: CASSPYGGEQYF. The DNA of the CDR3 is TGCGCCAGCAGCCCCTACGGGGGCGAGCAGTACTTC.

The chain is built from TRBV7-6 and TRBJ2-1, with 12 bases fitting TRBD2. The V segment lost 5 bases and the J segment 7 bases; nucleotides outside the gene matches: 6. The CDR3 consists of 15 residues. Germline CDR1 reads SGHVS; CDR2 reads FNYEAQ. The CDR3 bases are TGTGCCAGCAGCCAACTAGCGGGGGGTTGGAATGAGCAGTTCTTC. This sequence encodes CASSQLAGGWNEQFF.

The gene calls are TRBV12-3 or TRBV12-4 and TRBJ2-1; 8 bases align to TRBD2. The CDR3 runs to 22 residues. V shed 3 bases, J shed 7 bases, and the junction held 29 bases outside the gene matches. The CDR3 sequence is CASSFVPEDTGTRGGKSNEQFF. CDR3 DNA sequence: TGTGCCAGCAGTTTCGTCCCCGAAGACACCGGGACTAGAGGGGGGAAATCTAATGAGCAGTTCTTC.

The chain carries TRBV4-3 and TRBJ2-7; the match to TRBD2 covers 8 bases. The CDR3 has 15 residues. V shed 1 base, J shed 3 bases, and the junction held 5 bases outside the gene matches. CDR1 and CDR2 (germline): LGHNA, YSLEER. The DNA for the CDR3 is TGCGCCAGCAGCCAAGTGTTTAGCGGGGTCTACGAGCAGTACTTC. Protein: CASSQVFSGVYEQYF.

This clonotype has ten or more counts. The V gene is TRBV12-3 or TRBV12-4, the J gene TRBJ2-7; 8 nucleotides agree with TRBD1. Trimming at V came to 5 bases and at J to 4 bases, leaving 4 bases not matched to a gene. The CDR3 totals 13 residues. CDR3 sequence: CASSPDRGYEQYF. Written as DNA, the CDR3 is TGTGCCAGCAGTCCCGACAGGGGATACGAGCAGTACTTC.

This clonotype was counted between two and nine times. This chain joins TRBV2 and TRBJ2-3, with 7 bases fitting TRBD1. V trimming: 6 bases; J trimming: 1 base; junction bases outside the gene matches: 4. CDR1 is SNHLY and CDR2 is FYNNEI in the germline V gene. The CDR3 is 14 amino acids. CDR3: CASRDRVGTDTQYF. In DNA form, the CDR3 reads TGTGCCAGCAGAGACAGGGTGGGCACAGATACGCAGTATTTT.

The J gene is TRBJ1-1, the V gene TRBV20-1; D not resolved. The CDR3 has 13 residues. Trimming cost V 3 bases and J 0 bases, with 8 bases left between them. Germline CDR1 DFQATT, CDR2 SNEGSKA (reference sequence). For the CDR3, the DNA is TGCAGTGCTAGTACGGGTGTGAACACTGAAGCTTTCTTT. Translating it yields CSASTGVNTEAFF.

The V gene is TRBV4-1, the J gene TRBJ1-2, with 7 bases identical to TRBD1. Looked up from germline, CDR1 is MGHRA and CDR2 is YSYEKL. The CDR3 consists of 18 residues. The V and J ends lost 2 bases and 4 bases, in that order; junction bases with no gene match: 16. CDR3 sequence (DNA): TGCGCCAGCAGCCAATACCGTAATAGGACAGGCGCTGGCTATGGCTACACCTTC. Translated, it gives CASSQYRNRTGAGYGYTF.

This chain connects TRBV20-1 to TRBJ1-4; 7 nucleotides agree with TRBD1. V lost 4 bases, J lost 7 bases, and 9 bases stayed unmatched. The germline V gene has CDR1 DFQATT and CDR2 SNEGSKA (reference sequence). This CDR3 contains 14 residues. The CDR3: CSAIEMTGSEKLFF. CDR3 nucleotide sequence: TGCAGTGCTATAGAAATGACAGGGAGTGAAAAACTGTTTTTT.

CDR3 region: CASNWGDYNTGELFF. Written as DNA, the CDR3 is TGTGCCAGCAACTGGGGGGATTATAACACCGGGGAGCTGTTTTTT. The chain couples TRBV5-8 to TRBJ2-2, with a possible D match to TRBD2 (6 bases). The CDR3 length is 15 residues. Germline CDR1 is SGHTS and CDR2 is YDEGEE. Trimming left V 6 bases short and J 2 bases short, with 14 bases between. Full variable domain (remainder filled in from reference TRBV5-8 and TRBJ2-2): EAGVTQSPTHLIKTRGQQATLRCSPISGHTSVYWYQQALGLGLQFLLWYDEGEERNRGNFPPRFSGRQFPNYSSELNVNALELEDSALYLCASNWGDYNTGELFFGEGSRLTVL.

V usage is TRBV24-1 and J usage is TRBJ2-2; D unclear. The V gene lost 4 bases and the J gene lost 13 bases, with 15 bases spanning the gap. CDR1 and CDR2 from the germline V gene are KGHDR and SFDVKD. CDR3 size: 13 residues. CDR3 protein: CATSERSHDGLFF. For the CDR3, the DNA is TGTGCCACCAGTGAGAGGTCCCACGACGGGCTGTTTTTT.

The chain is built from TRBV20-1 and TRBJ2-5, with 10 bases that match TRBD1. CDR1 is DFQATT and CDR2 is SNEGSKA in the germline V gene (reference sequence). The CDR3 spans 16 residues. V gave up 2 bases and J gave up 5 bases; unmatched junction bases: 11. CDR3 sequence: CSARPPLPGQGETQYF. The CDR3 nucleotides are TGCAGTGCTAGACCTCCGTTGCCGGGACAGGGGGAGACCCAGTACTTC.